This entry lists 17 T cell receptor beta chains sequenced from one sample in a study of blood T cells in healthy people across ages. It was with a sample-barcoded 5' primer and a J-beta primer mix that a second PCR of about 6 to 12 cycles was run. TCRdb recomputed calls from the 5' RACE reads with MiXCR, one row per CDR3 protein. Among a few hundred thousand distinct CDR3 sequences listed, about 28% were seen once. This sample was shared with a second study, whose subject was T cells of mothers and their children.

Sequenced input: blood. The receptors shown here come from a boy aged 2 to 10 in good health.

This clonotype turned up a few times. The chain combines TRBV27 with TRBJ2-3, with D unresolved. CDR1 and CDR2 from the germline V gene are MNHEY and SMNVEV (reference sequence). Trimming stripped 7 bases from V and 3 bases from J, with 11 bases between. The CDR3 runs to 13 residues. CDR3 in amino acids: CASTGYTTDTQYF. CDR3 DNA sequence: TGTGCCAGCACCGGATACACGACAGATACGCAGTATTTT.

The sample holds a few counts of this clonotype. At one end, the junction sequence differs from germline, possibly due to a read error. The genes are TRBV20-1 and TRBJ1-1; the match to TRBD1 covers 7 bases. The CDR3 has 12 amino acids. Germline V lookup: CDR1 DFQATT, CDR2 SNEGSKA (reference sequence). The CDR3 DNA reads TGCGGTGCAATCGACAGGGACACTGAAGCTTTCTTT. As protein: CGAIDRDTEAFF.

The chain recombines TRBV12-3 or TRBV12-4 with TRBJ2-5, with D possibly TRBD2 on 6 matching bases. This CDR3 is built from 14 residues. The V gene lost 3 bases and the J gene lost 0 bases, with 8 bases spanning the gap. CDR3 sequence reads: CASSLGGDQETQYF. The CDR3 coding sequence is TGTGCCAGCAGTTTGGGCGGGGACCAAGAGACCCAGTACTTC.

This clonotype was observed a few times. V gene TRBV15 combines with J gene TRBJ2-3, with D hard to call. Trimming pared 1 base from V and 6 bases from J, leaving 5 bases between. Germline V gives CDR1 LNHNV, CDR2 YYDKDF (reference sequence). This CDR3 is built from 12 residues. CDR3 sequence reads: CATSRGGDTQYF. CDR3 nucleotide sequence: TGTGCCACCAGCAGAGGAGGCGATACGCAGTATTTT.

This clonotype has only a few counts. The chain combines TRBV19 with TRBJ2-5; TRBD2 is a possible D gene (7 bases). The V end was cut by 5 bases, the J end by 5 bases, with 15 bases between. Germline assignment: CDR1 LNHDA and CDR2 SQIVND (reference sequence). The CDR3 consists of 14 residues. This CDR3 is CASSAGASGETQYF. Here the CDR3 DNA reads TGTGCCAGTAGTGCGGGGGCGAGCGGGGAGACCCAGTACTTC. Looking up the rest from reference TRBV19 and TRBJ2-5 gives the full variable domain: DGGITQSPKYLFRKEGQNVTLSCEQNLNHDAMYWYRQDPGQGLRLIYYSQIVNDFQKGDIAEGYSVSREKKESFPLTVTSAQKNPTAFYLCASSAGASGETQYFGPGTRLLVL.

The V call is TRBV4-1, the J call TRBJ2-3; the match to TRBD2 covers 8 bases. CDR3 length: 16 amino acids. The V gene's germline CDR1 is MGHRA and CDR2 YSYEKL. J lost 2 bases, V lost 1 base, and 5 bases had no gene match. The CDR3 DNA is TGCGCCAGCAGCCAAGGTAGCGGGGCCCCCACAGATACGCAGTATTTT. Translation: CASSQGSGAPTDTQYF.

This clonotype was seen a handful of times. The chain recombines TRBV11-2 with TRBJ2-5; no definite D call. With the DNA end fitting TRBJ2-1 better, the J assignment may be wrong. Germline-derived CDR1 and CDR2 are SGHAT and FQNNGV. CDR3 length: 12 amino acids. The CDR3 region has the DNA TGTGCCAGCAGCTGGGTTGGGGATGAGCAGTTCTTC. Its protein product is CASSWVGDEQFF.

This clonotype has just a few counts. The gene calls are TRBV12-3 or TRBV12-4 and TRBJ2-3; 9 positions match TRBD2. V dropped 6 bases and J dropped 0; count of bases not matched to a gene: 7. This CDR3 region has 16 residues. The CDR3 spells CASSPGLAPSTDTQYF. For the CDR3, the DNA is TGTGCCAGCAGCCCTGGACTAGCGCCGAGCACAGATACGCAGTATTTT.

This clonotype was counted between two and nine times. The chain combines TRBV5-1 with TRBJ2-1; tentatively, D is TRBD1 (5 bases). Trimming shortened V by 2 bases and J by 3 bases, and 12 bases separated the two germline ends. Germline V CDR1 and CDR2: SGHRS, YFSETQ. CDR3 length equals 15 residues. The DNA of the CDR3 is TGCGCCAGCAGCTTTTCGGATCAGGGCTACAATGAGCAGTTCTTC. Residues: CASSFSDQGYNEQFF.

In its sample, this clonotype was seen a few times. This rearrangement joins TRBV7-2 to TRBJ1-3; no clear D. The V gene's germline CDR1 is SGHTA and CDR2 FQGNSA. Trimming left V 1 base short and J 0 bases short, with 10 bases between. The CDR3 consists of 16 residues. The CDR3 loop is CASSLGSLLSGNTIYF. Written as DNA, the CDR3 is TGTGCCAGCAGCTTAGGTTCGCTTCTCTCTGGAAACACCATATATTTT.

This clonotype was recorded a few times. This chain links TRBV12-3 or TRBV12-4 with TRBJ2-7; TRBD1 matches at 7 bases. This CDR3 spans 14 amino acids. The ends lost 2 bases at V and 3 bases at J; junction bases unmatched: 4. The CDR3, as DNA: TGTGCCAGCAGTTTATCGGACAGGAGCTACGAGCAGTACTTC. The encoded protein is CASSLSDRSYEQYF.

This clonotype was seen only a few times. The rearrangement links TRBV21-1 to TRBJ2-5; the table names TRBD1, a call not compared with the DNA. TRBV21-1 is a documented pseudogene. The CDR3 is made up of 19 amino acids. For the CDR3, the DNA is TGTGCCAGCAGCAAAAAAGTGCAGGCGGGACCCAGGTCCCAAGAGACCCAGTACTTC. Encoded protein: CASSKKVQAGPRSQETQYF.

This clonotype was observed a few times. CDR3 sequence reads: CSARGGRDSRDLREQYF. DNA of the CDR3: TGCAGTGCTAGGGGGGGTAGGGACTCAAGGGACCTACGGGAGCAGTACTTC. V gene TRBV20-1 combines with J gene TRBJ2-7; possibly TRBD2 for D (6 bases). The V gene's germline CDR1 is DFQATT and CDR2 SNEGSKA (reference sequence). CDR3 length: 17 residues. Trimming pared 3 bases from V and 7 bases from J, leaving 28 bases between.

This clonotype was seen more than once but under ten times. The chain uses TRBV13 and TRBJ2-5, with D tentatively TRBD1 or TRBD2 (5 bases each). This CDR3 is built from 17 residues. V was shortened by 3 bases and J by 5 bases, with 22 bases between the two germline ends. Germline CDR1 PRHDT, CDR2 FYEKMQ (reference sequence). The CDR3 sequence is CASSFSFPGPYPETQYF. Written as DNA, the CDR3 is TGTGCCAGCAGCTTCTCCTTTCCGGGACCCTACCCTGAGACCCAGTACTTC.

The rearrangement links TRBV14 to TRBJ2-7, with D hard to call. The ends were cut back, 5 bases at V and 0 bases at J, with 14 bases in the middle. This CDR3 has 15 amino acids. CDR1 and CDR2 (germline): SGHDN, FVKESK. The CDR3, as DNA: TGTGCCAGCAGCAGACCGTCTAAGGGCTCCTACGAGCAGTACTTC. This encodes CASSRPSKGSYEQYF.

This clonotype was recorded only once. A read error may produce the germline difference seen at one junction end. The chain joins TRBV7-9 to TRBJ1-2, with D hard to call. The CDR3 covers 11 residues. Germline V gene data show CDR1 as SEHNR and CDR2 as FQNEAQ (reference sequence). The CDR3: CASSFDHGHPF. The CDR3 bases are TGTGCCAGCAGCTTTGACCATGGCCACCCCTTC.

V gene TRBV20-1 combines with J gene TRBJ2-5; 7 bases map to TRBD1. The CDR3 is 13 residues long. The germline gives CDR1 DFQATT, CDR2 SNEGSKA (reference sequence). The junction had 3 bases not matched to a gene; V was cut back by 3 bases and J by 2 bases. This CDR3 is CSASSGQQETQYF. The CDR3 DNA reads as TGCAGTGCTAGTTCGGGACAGCAAGAGACCCAGTACTTC.